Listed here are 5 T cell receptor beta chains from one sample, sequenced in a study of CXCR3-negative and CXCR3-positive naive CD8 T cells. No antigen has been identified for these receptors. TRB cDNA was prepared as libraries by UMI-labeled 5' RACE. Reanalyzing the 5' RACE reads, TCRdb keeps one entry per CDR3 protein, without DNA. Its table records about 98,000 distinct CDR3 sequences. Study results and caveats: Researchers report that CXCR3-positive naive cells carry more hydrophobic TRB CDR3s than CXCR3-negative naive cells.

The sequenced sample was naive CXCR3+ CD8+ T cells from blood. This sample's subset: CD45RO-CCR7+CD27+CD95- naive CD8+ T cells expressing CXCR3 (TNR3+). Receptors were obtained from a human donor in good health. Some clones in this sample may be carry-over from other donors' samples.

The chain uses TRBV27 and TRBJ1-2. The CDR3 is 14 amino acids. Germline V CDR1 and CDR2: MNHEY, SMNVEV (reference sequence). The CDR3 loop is CASRRGGRIYGYTF.

CDR3 sequence: CASSLYGVSDGELFF. The chain recombines TRBV5-1 with TRBJ2-2. In germline, CDR1 is SGHRS, CDR2 YFSETQ. CDR3 size: 15 residues.

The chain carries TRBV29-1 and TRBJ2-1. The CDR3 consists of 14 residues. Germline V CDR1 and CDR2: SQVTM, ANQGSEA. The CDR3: CSVDDPHKENEQFF.

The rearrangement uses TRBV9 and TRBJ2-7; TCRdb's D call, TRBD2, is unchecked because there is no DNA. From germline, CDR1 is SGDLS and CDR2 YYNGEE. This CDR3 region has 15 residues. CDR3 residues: CASSGSRDPNYEQYF.

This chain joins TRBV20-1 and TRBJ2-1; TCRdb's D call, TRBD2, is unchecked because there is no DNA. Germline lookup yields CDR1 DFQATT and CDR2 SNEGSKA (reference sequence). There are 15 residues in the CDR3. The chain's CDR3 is CSARGTSGSWNEQFF.